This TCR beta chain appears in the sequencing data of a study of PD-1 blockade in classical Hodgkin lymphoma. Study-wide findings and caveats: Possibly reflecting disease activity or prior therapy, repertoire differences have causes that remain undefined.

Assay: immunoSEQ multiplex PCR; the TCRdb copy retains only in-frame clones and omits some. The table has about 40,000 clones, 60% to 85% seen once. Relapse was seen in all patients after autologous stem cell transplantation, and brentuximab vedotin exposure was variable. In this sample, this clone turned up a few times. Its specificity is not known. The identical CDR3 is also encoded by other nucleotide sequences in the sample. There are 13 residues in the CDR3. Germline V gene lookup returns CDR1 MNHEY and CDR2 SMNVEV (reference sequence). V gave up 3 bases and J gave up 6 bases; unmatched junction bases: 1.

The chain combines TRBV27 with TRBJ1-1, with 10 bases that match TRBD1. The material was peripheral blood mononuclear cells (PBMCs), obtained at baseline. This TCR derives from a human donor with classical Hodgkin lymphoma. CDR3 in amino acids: CASSFGQGAEAFF. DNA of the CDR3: TGTGCCAGCAGTTTTGGACAGGGGGCTGAAGCTTTCTTT.